The 28 T cell receptor beta chains below were found in one sample sequenced in a study of molecular identifiers for immune sequencing clone quantification. MiXCR, applied by TCRdb to the PCR reads, yields one record per CDR3 protein. The table includes some 580,000 distinct CDR3 sequences, 25% detected once. What was sequenced was naive CD8+ T cells from blood, with Jurkat cell RNA spiked in. Subset of the sample: FACS-sorted CD8+CD4-CCR7+CD45RA+ naive T cells. All receptors come from a human donor in good health. Some libraries in this study had Jurkat cell RNA spiked in.

This clonotype came up a few times. The chain links TRBV30 to TRBJ2-1, with a tentative D call TRBD2 (5 bases). The CDR3 contains 13 residues. Germline V gene data show CDR1 as GTSNPN and CDR2 as SVGIG (reference sequence). V was trimmed by 0 bases and J by 7 bases, leaving 10 bases between them. CDR3 protein: CAWSVGPGNEQFF. The CDR3 nucleotides read TGTGCCTGGAGTGTAGGGCCGGGGAATGAGCAGTTCTTC. Combining the CDR3 with reference TRBV30 and TRBJ2-1 gives the whole variable domain SQTIHQWPATLVQPVGSPLSLECTVEGTSNPNLYWYRQAAGRGLQLLFYSVGIGQISSEVPQNLSASRPQDRQFILSSKKLLLSDSGFYLCAWSVGPGNEQFFGPGTRLTVL.

The V call is TRBV12-3 or TRBV12-4, the J call TRBJ2-5; tentative D call: TRBD2 (6 bases). The V and J ends lost 4 bases and 4 bases respectively, with 16 bases between them. The CDR3 has 15 residues. In DNA form, the CDR3 reads TGTGCCAGCAGTTCTGCTCGACTAGAGGGAGAGACCCAGTACTTC. Protein product: CASSSARLEGETQYF.

Many counts were recorded for this clonotype. V is TRBV10-1 and J is TRBJ2-2; D is uncertain. Germline V gene lookup returns CDR1 WNHNN and CDR2 SYGVQD (reference sequence). V lost 2 bases to trimming and J lost 0 bases, with 10 bases between them. There are 16 residues in the CDR3. The CDR3 reads CASSELKTPNTGELFF. The CDR3 DNA reads as TGCGCCAGCAGTGAGCTCAAAACTCCGAACACCGGGGAGCTGTTTTTT.

Regarding this clonotype: A much larger clone lies a single base off, so this may be a read error. This rearrangement joins TRBV24-1 to TRBJ2-2, with 7 bases matching TRBD1. The V gene's germline CDR1 is KGHDR and CDR2 SFDVKD. The length of the CDR3 is 15 residues. The ends lost 5 bases at V and 3 bases at J; junction bases unmatched: 5. DNA of the CDR3: TGTGCCACCAGTGGCTGGGACAGATACACCGGGGAGCTGTTTTTT. Encoded protein: CATSGWDRYTGELFF.

This clonotype was counted between two and nine times. The rearrangement joins TRBV30 to TRBJ1-1; D is undetermined. This CDR3 spans 12 amino acids. CDR1 and CDR2 (germline): GTSNPN, SVGIG (reference sequence). V lost 2 bases to trimming and J lost 7 bases, with 11 bases between them. The chain's CDR3 is CAWSPRELEAFF. The CDR3 nucleotides are TGTGCCTGGAGTCCGAGGGAACTTGAAGCTTTCTTT. Filled out from reference TRBV30 and TRBJ1-1, the complete variable domain reads SQTIHQWPATLVQPVGSPLSLECTVEGTSNPNLYWYRQAAGRGLQLLFYSVGIGQISSEVPQNLSASRPQDRQFILSSKKLLLSDSGFYLCAWSPRELEAFFGQGTRLTVV.

The genes are TRBV27 and TRBJ2-4, with D perhaps TRBD1 (6 bases). CDR1 is MNHEY and CDR2 is SMNVEV in the germline V gene (reference sequence). With 6 bases removed from V and 3 bases from J, the gap between germline ends came to 9 bases. This CDR3 region has 13 residues. The CDR3 DNA reads TGTGCCAGCAGCCGAGGGGGCAAAAACATTCAGTACTTC. This translates into CASSRGGKNIQYF.

This clonotype was seen repeatedly, ten times or more. The rearrangement links TRBV7-9 to TRBJ2-2; D is unresolved. The CDR3 sequence is 12 residues long. Germline CDR1 and CDR2: SEHNR and FQNEAQ (reference sequence). Between the trimmed V and J ends, which lost 4 bases and 5 bases, there was a span of 5 bases. The CDR3 nucleotides are TGTGCCAGCAGCTCACATACCGGGGAGCTGTTTTTT. As protein: CASSSHTGELFF.

This chain's CDR3 is CASSQEGGWSSYNEQFF. CDR3 DNA sequence: TGTGCCAGCAGCCAAGAAGGGGGGTGGAGTTCCTACAATGAGCAGTTCTTC. This chain joins TRBV3-1 and TRBJ2-1; D could derive from TRBD1 or TRBD2 (6 bases each). Between the trimmed V and J ends, which lost 0 bases and 1 base, there was a span of 13 bases. Germline CDR1 reads LGHDT; CDR2 reads YNNKEL (reference sequence). CDR3 length equals 17 residues.

Remarks on this clonotype: A read error may account for a junction end that differs from germline. The CDR3 region has the DNA TGTGCCAGCAGCTTACTTACCAGCGGCGGAGGAGCGCCCCCGTCCTTC. Translated: CASSLLTSGGGAPPSF. V and J are TRBV7-9 and TRBJ2-6; D is perhaps TRBD2 (5 bases). Germline values: CDR1 SEHNR, CDR2 FQNEAQ (reference sequence). The CDR3 is 16 residues long.

This clonotype came up a few times. J is TRBJ1-1 and V is TRBV12-3 or TRBV12-4; D ambiguous. The CDR3 has 14 amino acids. Trimming cost V 8 bases and J 1 base, with 14 bases left between them. The chain's CDR3 is CASGLVIWNTEAFF. CDR3 DNA sequence: TGTGCCAGCGGCTTGGTCATATGGAACACTGAAGCTTTCTTT.

This sequence joins TRBV27 and TRBJ2-7; 7 positions agree with TRBD2. The CDR3 is made up of 18 amino acids. J lost 2 bases, V lost 2 bases, and 15 bases had no gene match. CDR1 and CDR2 from the germline V gene are MNHEY and SMNVEV (reference sequence). The CDR3 sequence is CASSLKRGFGRIAYEQYF. The CDR3 DNA sequence: TGTGCCAGCAGTTTAAAGCGGGGTTTTGGCAGGATAGCCTACGAGCAGTACTTC.

This clonotype was seen many times. The rearrangement joins TRBV7-9 to TRBJ2-3; D is perhaps TRBD1 or TRBD2 (6 bases each). This CDR3 has 16 amino acids. V was pared by 5 bases and J by 5 bases, with 20 bases between. Germline assignment: CDR1 SEHNR and CDR2 FQNEAQ (reference sequence). The CDR3 sequence: CASSATGGGGRDTQYF. The CDR3 nucleotides read TGTGCCAGCAGCGCAACTGGAGGGGGAGGTCGAGATACGCAGTATTTT.

Points on this clonotype: A much larger clone differs from this one at a single base, so this may be a read error. The rearrangement links TRBV19 to TRBJ2-7, with 7 bases identical to TRBD2. Germline values: CDR1 LNHDA, CDR2 SQIVND (reference sequence). The CDR3 is 14 amino acids. CDR3 in amino acids: CASSNGAGYYEQCF. The CDR3 nucleotides read TGTGCCAGTAGTAATGGAGCGGGATACTACGAGCAGTGCTTC.

This clonotype showed up many times. The CDR3 DNA reads as TGCAGCGTTCCACTCGGAAACACTGAAGCTTTCTTT. Amino acids: CSVPLGNTEAFF. The V gene is TRBV29-1, the J gene TRBJ1-1; D not certain. Germline assignment: CDR1 SQVTM and CDR2 ANQGSEA. Trimming removed 5 bases at V and 2 bases at J, with 9 bases between. CDR3 length: 12 residues.

This clonotype was seen repeatedly, ten times or more. V and J are TRBV29-1 and TRBJ2-3, with a weak D call TRBD2 (5 bases). The germline V gene encodes CDR1 SQVTM and CDR2 ANQGSEA. Trimming removed 4 bases at V and 6 bases at J, with 8 bases between. The CDR3 spans 11 residues. In nucleotides, the CDR3 is TGCAGCGTTGGACCGGGGGATACGCAGTATTTT. Amino acid sequence: CSVGPGDTQYF.

This clonotype was counted only a few times. The J gene is TRBJ2-5, the V gene TRBV6-2 or TRBV6-3; 12 positions match TRBD2. V lost 2 bases, J lost 5 bases, and 6 bases stayed unmatched. This CDR3 is built from 16 residues. CDR1 and CDR2 (germline): MNHEY, SVGEGT. The CDR3 loop reads CASSYPGLAGLETQYF. CDR3 bases: TGTGCCAGCAGTTACCCTGGACTAGCGGGATTGGAGACCCAGTACTTC.

About this clonotype itself: With a much larger clone just one base away, this may be a read error. The final CDR3 position lacks the conserved phenylalanine or tryptophan, pointing to a likely read error. This chain joins TRBV6-5 and TRBJ2-1, with D possibly being TRBD2 (5 bases). V lost 5 bases, J lost 6 bases, and 14 bases lay in between. Germline lookup yields CDR1 MNHEY and CDR2 SVGAGI. The CDR3 has 14 amino acids. CDR3 protein: CASSLRGEGNEQFL. CDR3 bases: TGTGCCAGCAGTCTTCGGGGTGAGGGCAATGAGCAGTTCCTC.

This clonotype was counted a few times. The chain is built from TRBV12-3 or TRBV12-4 and TRBJ2-2; no clear D gene. CDR3 size: 11 residues. V was cut by 4 bases and J by 10 bases, with 7 bases left in between. CDR3 sequence: CASSSPPELFF. DNA for the CDR3: TGTGCCAGCAGTTCCCCCCCGGAGCTGTTTTTT.

This clonotype was seen many times. V usage is TRBV7-6 and J usage is TRBJ2-3, with TRBD2 matching 12 bases. Looked up from germline, CDR1 is SGHVS and CDR2 is FNYEAQ. V gave up 2 bases and J gave up 3 bases; unmatched junction bases: 6. The length of the CDR3 is 17 residues. CDR3 DNA: TGTGCCAGCAGCTTACTTAGACTAGCGGGGGAGACAGATACGCAGTATTTT. Amino acid sequence: CASSLLRLAGETDTQYF.

This clonotype was seen repeatedly, ten times or more. V usage is TRBV2 and J usage is TRBJ2-5, with D perhaps given as TRBD1 or TRBD2 (5 bases each). Germline CDR1 and CDR2: SNHLY and FYNNEI. CDR3 length: 16 amino acids. The germline V and J ends were trimmed by 3 bases and 1 base, with 15 bases remaining between them. CDR3 bases: TGTGCCAGCAGTGAGGGGACCACAAGCCCCCAAGAGACCCAGTACTTC. It specifies CASSEGTTSPQETQYF.

This clonotype was seen ten or more times. This chain uses TRBV6-5 with TRBJ1-1; D call uncertain. From germline, CDR1 is MNHEY and CDR2 SVGAGI. Trimming pared 7 bases from V and 1 base from J, leaving 10 bases between. This CDR3 has 13 residues. CDR3: CASTPGRNTEAFF. CDR3 bases: TGTGCCAGCACGCCCGGCAGGAACACTGAAGCTTTCTTT.

This clonotype came up a few times. This chain connects TRBV7-6 to TRBJ2-5; D gene ambiguous. CDR1 is SGHVS, CDR2 FNYEAQ, per germline. The CDR3 covers 15 residues. Trimming stripped 2 bases from V and 3 bases from J, with 13 bases between. The CDR3 here is CASSLRWNPKETQYF. As DNA, the CDR3 is TGTGCCAGCAGCTTACGGTGGAACCCCAAAGAGACCCAGTACTTC.

This clonotype was seen repeatedly, ten times or more. The chain has TRBV4-3 and TRBJ1-2; 11 bases agree with TRBD1. The V and J ends lost 0 bases and 8 bases, in that order; junction bases with no gene match: 5. CDR3 length equals 15 residues. Germline CDR1 LGHNA, CDR2 YSLEER. The CDR3 sequence: CASSQDGQGAEGYTF. For the CDR3, the DNA is TGCGCCAGCAGCCAAGATGGACAGGGGGCTGAAGGCTACACCTTC.

The rearrangement uses TRBV7-9 and TRBJ2-3; 10 bases are a match to TRBD2. The V and J ends lost 1 base and 0 bases, in that order; junction bases with no gene match: 4. Germline V gene lookup returns CDR1 SEHNR and CDR2 FQNEAQ (reference sequence). The CDR3 loop spans 17 amino acids. The CDR3 DNA follows: TGTGCCAGCAGCTTAGAATTGACTAGCGGGAGCACAGATACGCAGTATTTT. Translation: CASSLELTSGSTDTQYF.

This clonotype was seen ten or more times. The chain recombines TRBV20-1 with TRBJ1-1; D uncertain. V was clipped by 3 bases and J by 0 bases, with 5 bases between them. This CDR3 contains 12 residues. The germline CDR1 and CDR2 sequences are DFQATT and SNEGSKA (reference sequence). CDR3 nucleotide sequence: TGCAGTGCTAGTTGGGTGAACACTGAAGCTTTCTTT. The encoded protein is CSASWVNTEAFF.

This clonotype was detected a few times. The chain carries TRBV28 and TRBJ2-6; 7 bases are shared with TRBD2. Losses at the gene ends were 5 bases for V and 4 bases for J; bases not matched to a gene: 14. The CDR3 covers 18 residues. In germline, CDR1 is MDHEN, CDR2 SYDVKM. The CDR3: CASSGEGESQTGANVLTF. CDR3 nucleotide sequence: TGTGCCAGCAGTGGGGAGGGCGAATCACAAACCGGGGCCAACGTCCTGACTTTC.

This clonotype was counted many times. The chain couples TRBV4-1 to TRBJ2-5; D is ambiguous. This CDR3 spans 16 amino acids. Germline CDR1 MGHRA, CDR2 YSYEKL. The ends were cut back, 1 base at V and 2 bases at J, with 14 bases in the middle. Here the CDR3 reads CASSQVAPTGQETQYF. The CDR3 DNA reads TGCGCCAGCAGCCAAGTAGCCCCGACTGGACAAGAGACCCAGTACTTC.

This rearrangement joins TRBV7-9 to TRBJ2-3, with D possibly matching TRBD1 (5 bases). Germline CDR1 and CDR2: SEHNR and FQNEAQ (reference sequence). The V gene lost 4 bases and the J gene lost 0 bases, with 14 bases spanning the gap. The CDR3 is made up of 16 amino acids. This CDR3 reads CASSSVRQPSTDTQYF. As DNA, the CDR3 is TGTGCCAGCAGCTCAGTCCGACAGCCAAGCACAGATACGCAGTATTTT.